The subject of this entry is one TCR beta chain. The record originates from a study of T cell changes during pregnancy in multiple sclerosis. The CDR3 extends over 13 amino acids. CDR1 is LNHDA, CDR2 SQIVND, per germline (reference sequence). V lost 3 bases and J lost 7, with 10 bases in between. Profiling relied on immunoSEQ multiplex PCR, and the TCRdb table lists in-frame clones only, not all of them. The data hold some 28,000 clones, with under 95% observed a single time. The chain joins TRBV19 to TRBJ2-1, with D hard to call. The receptor's source is a female donor with multiple sclerosis, enrolled in a pregnancy study. The sequences come from CD8+ T cells from peripheral blood mononuclear cells, collected before pregnancy. CDR3 loop: CASSIGMLNEQFF. In DNA form, the CDR3 reads TGTGCCAGTAGTATCGGTATGTTGAATGAGCAGTTCTTC. The full variable domain, in which reference TRBV19 and TRBJ2-1 provide the parts outside the CDR3, is DGGITQSPKYLFRKEGQNVTLSCEQNLNHDAMYWYRQDPGQGLRLIYYSQIVNDFQKGDIAEGYSVSREKKESFPLTVTSAQKNPTAFYLCASSIGMLNEQFFGPGTRLTVL.